This TCR beta chain was observed in a study of T cells in Graves' hyperthyroidism and ophthalmopathy (dated 2019 in TCRdb). Context from the whole study: Peripheral blood samples were taken at the time of initial diagnosis, prior to any treatment. To identify TCR V-J signatures that set the groups apart, the researchers used a discovery cohort of about a hundred patients, made up of 40 to 45 with Graves' ophthalmopathy and about 55 with stable Graves' hyperthyroidism. Whether ophthalmopathy could be predicted prospectively was tested in an independent validation cohort made up of fewer than 20 hyperthyroidism patients plus 17 patients who later progressed to ophthalmopathy. The approximately 100 discovery patients were randomly split 7:3 into training and test sets. The study also compared thyroid tissue and blood T-cell repertoires from more than 5 Graves' hyperthyroidism patients. After sampling, hyperthyroidism patients received methimazole starting at 30 mg daily, and ophthalmopathy patients received high-dose intravenous methylprednisolone. According to the paper, TCR Vbeta CDR3 sequencing was carried out on 135 peripheral blood samples, which came from approximately 43 ophthalmopathy, some 73 hyperthyroidism and about 17 progressor patients.

Hyperthyroidism patients were newly diagnosed, had a disease duration of under 2 months, and were aged 18 to 65 years. Any patient with an uncontrolled infection, another autoimmune disease, pregnancy or lactation was excluded. Diagnoses were established on the basis of clinical symptoms, serum thyroxine and TRAb, thyroid ultrasound, and orbital computed tomography. For progressor patients, blood was drawn at the first diagnosis of hyperthyroidism, before any ophthalmopathy symptoms had appeared. PBMCs were separated from 10 ml of fresh peripheral blood using Ficoll-Paque density gradient centrifugation. Patients classed as progressors first received a Graves' hyperthyroidism diagnosis and then went on to develop ophthalmopathy during follow-up. Total RNA was extracted using Trizol reagent, and RNA quality was assessed on an Agilent 2100 Bioanalyzer. The TCR beta CDR3 regions were amplified from the RNA transcripts. The TCR CDR3 was subjected to a first round of RT-PCR using the HTBI primer set and the Qiagen OneStep RT-PCR kit. The libraries were constructed in a second round of multiplex PCR and then size-selected and purified. Libraries were sequenced paired-end with 100 bp reads on an Illumina HiSeq2000. The published analysis was carried out like this. Raw data were processed with SOAPnuke, discarding reads with adapters, uncalled bases, mean Phred below 15, or no exact constant-primer or identifier match. COPE v1.2.5 was used to merge the high-quality paired reads, and each unique nucleotide sequence was defined as a clonotype. Clonotypes were aligned to IMGT TRBV, TRBD and TRBJ reference segments using MiTCR v1.1. The analysis was restricted to V-J combinations with a frequency above 0.0001, which together covered roughly 99% of the repertoires. A TCS score was defined as the ratio of F50 (clonal expansion) to E x V (chaos), with BLOSUM62-based TCRdist applied between CDR3 peptides within each V-J. Welch's t-statistics and random forest reduced roughly 540 V-J features to fewer than 15, which were used in a naive Bayes classifier (R e1071). TCRdb ran its own pipeline on the public reads, namely fastp trimming at Q25 and MiXCR clone calling, and kept in-frame beta chains. Each entry merges the rows of one CDR3 protein and shows their most common DNA and genes. The V and J calls follow TCRdb's processing rather than the paper's. Across this sample there are around 250,000 distinct CDR3 sequences, with 14% to 15% seen only once. The top ten constitute 13% of the sample.

Remarks on this clonotype: Its antigen is still unknown. It has no much larger one-base neighbor in the sample; base qualities were not kept.

The research as a whole found: In cross-validation, a model built on a 13 V-J signature told ophthalmopathy apart from stable hyperthyroidism with 85% to 90% sensitivity and about 81% specificity, and in testing the same model reached 80%/75%. In validation, the model predicted progression to ophthalmopathy a median of about 5.9 months before onset, with 65% to 71% sensitivity and about 72% specificity. Sample size was not statistically predetermined, and blinding of investigators to group allocation was not performed. Most expanded thyroid clonotypes (frequency above 0.001) were also found in blood, which suggests that blood repertoires may mirror thyroid immune responses.

Relative to germline, V is 4 bases shorter and J is 4 bases shorter, with 12 bases between their ends. The CDR3 has 14 amino acids, counting the end cysteine and phenylalanine. Only the CDR3 DNA is retained, 42 bases long and in frame from the first base. CDR1 and CDR2 (MNHEY, SMNVEV) derive from the germline V gene (reference sequence). Sequenced sample: blood. The sequence links TRBV27 to TRBJ2-3; tentative D gene TRBD2, with 6 bases matching. This clonotype originated in a woman aged 40 to 55 with Graves' hyperthyroidism that later progressed to Graves' ophthalmopathy. CDR3 reads: CASSWRAPPDTQYF. The nucleotide sequence is TGTGCCAGCAGTTGGAGGGCTCCCCCAGATACGCAGTATTTT.